These T cell receptor beta chains were read from a single sample in a study of regulatory T cells in long-lasting Graves disease. TCRdb re-derived calls from the multiplex PCR reads in MiXCR, one entry per CDR3 protein. The sample lists approximately 300,000 distinct CDR3 sequences, under 20% occurring once. The sequences come from peripheral blood mononuclear cells (PBMCs), collected at new diagnosis, from a patient treated with antithyroid drugs. The receptors were gathered from a female donor with Graves disease. The CDR3 runs from the conserved cysteine through the conserved F or W. Each record gives: V gene, J gene, D gene, clone size, CDR3 protein, CDR3 DNA. D genes are given only for firm matches. Clone size is not always given. Where it is, it says once, few, many or a class for expanded clones.

V: TRBV10-1; J: TRBJ2-1; D: TRBD1; size: .; CDR3: CASSESVGTGNVNEQFF; DNA: TGCGCCAGCAGTGAGTCGGTAGGGACAGGGAATGTGAATGAGCAGTTCTTC
V: TRBV28; J: TRBJ2-3; D: .; size: .; CDR3: CASSNSGHTDTQYF; DNA: TGTGCCAGCAGCAATAGCGGCCACACAGATACGCAGTATTTT
V: TRBV19; J: TRBJ1-4; D: .; size: many; CDR3: CASSIRGGPNEKLFF; DNA: TGTGCCAGTAGTATTAGAGGGGGGCCTAATGAAAAACTGTTTTTT
V: TRBV29-1; J: TRBJ1-1; D: .; size: .; CDR3: CSGYMNTEAFF; DNA: TGCAGCGGCTACATGAACACTGAAGCTTTCTTT
V: TRBV6-5; J: TRBJ2-7; D: TRBD2; size: many; CDR3: CASSYYLGDVTSGSLIHEQYF; DNA: TGTGCCAGCAGTTACTATCTAGGGGATGTGACTAGCGGGAGTTTAATACACGAGCAGTACTTC
V: TRBV7-2; J: TRBJ2-2; D: .; size: few; CDR3: CASSLVSGPRAGELFF; DNA: TGTGCCAGCAGCTTAGTTAGCGGACCTCGGGCCGGGGAGCTGTTTTTT
V: TRBV6-5; J: TRBJ2-3; D: TRBD2; size: many; CDR3: CASSSSSPGLAGDTQYF; DNA: TGTGCCAGCAGTTCCTCTTCTCCGGGACTAGCGGGGGATACGCAGTATTTT
V: TRBV28; J: TRBJ1-6; D: .; size: many; CDR3: CASSLAGEWENSPLHF; DNA: TGTGCCAGCAGTTTAGCAGGGGAGTGGGAGAATTCACCCCTCCACTTT
V: TRBV28; J: TRBJ1-3; D: .; size: many; CDR3: CASSSQTVGAGNTIYF; DNA: TGTGCCAGCAGTTCCCAGACCGTGGGGGCTGGAAACACCATATATTTT
V: TRBV6-2/TRBV6-3; J: TRBJ1-1; D: TRBD1; size: many; CDR3: CASSTTGTGEAFF; DNA: TGTGCCAGCAGTACGACCGGGACAGGTGAAGCTTTCTTT
V: TRBV10-1; J: TRBJ1-1; D: .; size: .; CDR3: CASSEGSRRNTEAFF; DNA: TGCGCCAGCAGTGAGGGGTCCCGGAGGAACACTGAAGCTTTCTTT
V: TRBV6-5; J: TRBJ2-7; D: TRBD2; size: many; CDR3: CASSSPPQRGNYEQYF; DNA: TGTGCCAGCAGTTCGCCTCCTCAGCGGGGGAACTACGAGCAGTACTTC
V: TRBV20-1; J: TRBJ2-5; D: .; size: many; CDR3: CSATPTGLIRETQYF; DNA: TGCAGTGCTACGCCGACAGGCCTCATAAGGGAGACCCAGTACTTC
V: TRBV12-3/TRBV12-4; J: TRBJ2-2; D: .; size: many; CDR3: CASTGRQTGELFF; DNA: TGTGCCAGCACGGGGAGACAGACCGGGGAGCTGTTTTTT
V: TRBV2; J: TRBJ2-1; D: TRBD2; size: once; CDR3: CASSESLAGSSYNEQFF; DNA: TGTGCCAGCAGTGAGAGTCTAGCGGGCAGCTCCTACAATGAGCAGTTCTTC
V: TRBV3-1; J: TRBJ2-2; D: .; size: many; CDR3: CASSHLKSTGELFF; DNA: TGTGCCAGCAGCCACCTTAAGAGCACCGGGGAGCTGTTTTTT
V: TRBV29-1; J: TRBJ2-7; D: .; size: many; CDR3: CSVETGSSYEQYF; DNA: TGCAGCGTTGAAACAGGGAGCTCCTACGAGCAGTACTTC
V: TRBV29-1; J: TRBJ2-1; D: .; size: many; CDR3: CSVEDLASTTYNEQFF; DNA: TGCAGCGTTGAAGATCTTGCCAGTACTACATACAATGAGCAGTTCTTC
V: TRBV12-3/TRBV12-4; J: TRBJ1-5; D: .; size: once; CDR3: CATAIDSSNQPQHF; DNA: TGTGCCACCGCAATAGACAGTAGCAATCAGCCCCAGCATTTT
V: TRBV5-1; J: TRBJ2-1; D: .; size: few; CDR3: CASAGLGDDTEQFF; DNA: TGCGCCAGCGCGGGGCTAGGGGATGATACTGAGCAGTTCTTC
V: TRBV19; J: TRBJ2-2; D: .; size: .; CDR3: CASSLTAPSNTGELFF; DNA: TGTGCCAGTAGTTTGACAGCTCCATCGAACACCGGGGAGCTGTTTTTT
V: TRBV2; J: TRBJ1-4; D: .; size: many; CDR3: CASSEYDRTLTNEKLFF; DNA: TGTGCCAGCAGTGAATACGACAGAACCTTAACTAATGAAAAACTGTTTTTT
V: TRBV27; J: TRBJ1-4; D: .; size: few; CDR3: CASSPQRKLFF; DNA: TGTGCCAGCAGTCCACAGCGGAAACTGTTTTTT
V: TRBV30; J: TRBJ2-7; D: TRBD2; size: many; CDR3: CAWSYVLAGGPHEQYF; DNA: TGTGCCTGGAGTTACGTTCTAGCGGGAGGGCCCCACGAGCAGTACTTC
V: TRBV11-2; J: TRBJ1-1; D: .; size: .; CDR3: CASSYWRTEAFF; DNA: TGTGCCAGCAGCTACTGGAGAACTGAAGCTTTCTTT
V: TRBV7-9; J: TRBJ1-4; D: TRBD1; size: few; CDR3: CASSLIVIGQGNEKLFF; DNA: TGTGCCAGCAGCCTCATAGTAATAGGACAGGGCAATGAAAAACTGTTTTTT
V: TRBV12-3/TRBV12-4; J: TRBJ2-1; D: .; size: many; CDR3: CASSLGLFNEQFF; DNA: TGTGCCAGCAGCTTAGGACTTTTCAATGAGCAGTTCTTC
V: TRBV7-9; J: TRBJ1-2; D: .; size: once; CDR3: CASSAWSLDGYTF; DNA: TGTGCCAGCAGCGCATGGTCTCTGGATGGCTACACCTTC
V: TRBV28; J: TRBJ1-1; D: .; size: many; CDR3: CASNSKGALGAFF; DNA: TGTGCCAGCAACTCGAAAGGGGCATTGGGGGCTTTCTTT
V: TRBV29-1; J: TRBJ2-7; D: TRBD2; size: many; CDR3: CSVLTGTSDYEQYF; DNA: TGCAGCGTGCTCACCGGGACTAGCGACTACGAGCAGTACTTC
V: TRBV20-1; J: TRBJ2-5; D: .; size: few; CDR3: CSALIGATRQETQYF; DNA: TGCAGTGCCCTCATCGGGGCTACCAGACAAGAGACCCAGTACTTC